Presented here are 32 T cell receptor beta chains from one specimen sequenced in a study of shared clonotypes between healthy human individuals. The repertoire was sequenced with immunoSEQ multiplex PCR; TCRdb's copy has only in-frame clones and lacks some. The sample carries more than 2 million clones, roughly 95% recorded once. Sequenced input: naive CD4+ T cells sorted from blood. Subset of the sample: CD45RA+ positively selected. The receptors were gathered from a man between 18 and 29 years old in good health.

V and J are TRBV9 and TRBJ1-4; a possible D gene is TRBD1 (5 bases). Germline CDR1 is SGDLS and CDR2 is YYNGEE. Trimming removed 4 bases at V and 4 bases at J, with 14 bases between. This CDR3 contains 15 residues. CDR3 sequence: CASSTLDTRNEKLFF. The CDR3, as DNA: TGTGCCAGCAGCACCCTGGACACCCGTAATGAAAAACTGTTTTTT.

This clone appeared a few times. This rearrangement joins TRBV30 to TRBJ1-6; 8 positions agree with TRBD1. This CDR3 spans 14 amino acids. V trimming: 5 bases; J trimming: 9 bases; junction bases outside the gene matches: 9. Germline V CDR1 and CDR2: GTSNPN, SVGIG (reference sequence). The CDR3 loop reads CAWEAGGSGSPLHF. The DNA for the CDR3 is TGTGCCTGGGAGGCAGGGGGCAGCGGTTCACCCCTCCACTTT. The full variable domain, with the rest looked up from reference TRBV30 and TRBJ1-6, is SQTIHQWPATLVQPVGSPLSLECTVEGTSNPNLYWYRQAAGRGLQLLFYSVGIGQISSEVPQNLSASRPQDRQFILSSKKLLLSDSGFYLCAWEAGGSGSPLHFGNGTRLTVT.

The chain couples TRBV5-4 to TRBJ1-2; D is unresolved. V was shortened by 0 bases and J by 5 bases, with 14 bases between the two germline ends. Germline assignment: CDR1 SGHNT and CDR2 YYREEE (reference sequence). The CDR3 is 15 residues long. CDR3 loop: CASSLATDPVYGYTF. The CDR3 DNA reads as TGTGCCAGCAGCTTGGCGACGGACCCCGTATATGGCTACACCTTC.

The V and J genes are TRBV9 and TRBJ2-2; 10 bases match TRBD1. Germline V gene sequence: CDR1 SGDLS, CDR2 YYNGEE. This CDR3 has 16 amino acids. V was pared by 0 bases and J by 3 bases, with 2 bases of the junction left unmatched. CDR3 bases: TGTGCCAGCAGCGTAGCAGGACAGGGGGACACCGGGGAGCTGTTTTTT. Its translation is CASSVAGQGDTGELFF.

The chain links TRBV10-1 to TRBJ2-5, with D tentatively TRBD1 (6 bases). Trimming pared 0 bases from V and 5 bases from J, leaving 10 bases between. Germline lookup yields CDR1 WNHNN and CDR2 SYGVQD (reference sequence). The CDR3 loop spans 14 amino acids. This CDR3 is CASSESGRGETQYF. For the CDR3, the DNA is TGCGCCAGCAGTGAGTCTGGCAGGGGTGAGACCCAGTACTTC.

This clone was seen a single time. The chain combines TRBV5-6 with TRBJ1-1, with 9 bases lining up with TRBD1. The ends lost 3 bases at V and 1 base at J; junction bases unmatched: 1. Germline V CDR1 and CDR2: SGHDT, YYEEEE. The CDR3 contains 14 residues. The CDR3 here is CASSSTGGNTEAFF. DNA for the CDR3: TGTGCCAGCAGCTCGACAGGGGGGAACACTGAAGCTTTCTTT.

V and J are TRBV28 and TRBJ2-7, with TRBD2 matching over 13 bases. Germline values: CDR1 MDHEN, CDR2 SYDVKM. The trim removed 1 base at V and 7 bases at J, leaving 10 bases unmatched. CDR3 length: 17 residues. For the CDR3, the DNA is TGTGCCAGCAGTTTATTAGCGGGGACTAGCGGGAACTGGGAGCAGTACTTC. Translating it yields CASSLLAGTSGNWEQYF.

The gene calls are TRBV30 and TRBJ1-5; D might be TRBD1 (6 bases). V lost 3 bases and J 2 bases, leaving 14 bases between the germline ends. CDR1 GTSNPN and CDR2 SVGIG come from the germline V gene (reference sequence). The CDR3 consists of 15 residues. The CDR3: CAWRSGARGNQPQHF. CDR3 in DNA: TGTGCCTGGAGGTCGGGGGCGCGAGGCAATCAGCCCCAGCATTTT. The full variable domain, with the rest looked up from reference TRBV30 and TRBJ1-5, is SQTIHQWPATLVQPVGSPLSLECTVEGTSNPNLYWYRQAAGRGLQLLFYSVGIGQISSEVPQNLSASRPQDRQFILSSKKLLLSDSGFYLCAWRSGARGNQPQHFGDGTRLSIL.

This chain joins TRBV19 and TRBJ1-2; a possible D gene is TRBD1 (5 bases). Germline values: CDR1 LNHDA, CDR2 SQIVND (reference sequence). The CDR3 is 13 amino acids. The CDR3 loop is CAISSGPGYGYTF. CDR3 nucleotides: TGTGCTATATCGTCGGGGCCCGGGTACGGCTACACCTTC.

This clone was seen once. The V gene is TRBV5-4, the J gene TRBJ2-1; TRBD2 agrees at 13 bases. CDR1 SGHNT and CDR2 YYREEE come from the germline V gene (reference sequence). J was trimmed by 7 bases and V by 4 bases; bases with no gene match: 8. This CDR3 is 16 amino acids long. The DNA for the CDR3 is TGTGCCAGCAGCAACGGACTAGCGGGAGTTAATAATGAGCAGTTCTTC. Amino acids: CASSNGLAGVNNEQFF.

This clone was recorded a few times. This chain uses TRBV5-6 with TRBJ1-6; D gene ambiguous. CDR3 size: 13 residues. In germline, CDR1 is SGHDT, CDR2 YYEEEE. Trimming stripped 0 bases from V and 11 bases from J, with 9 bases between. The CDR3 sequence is CASSLAEGTPLHF. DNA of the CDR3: TGTGCCAGCAGCTTGGCCGAAGGCACACCCCTCCACTTT.

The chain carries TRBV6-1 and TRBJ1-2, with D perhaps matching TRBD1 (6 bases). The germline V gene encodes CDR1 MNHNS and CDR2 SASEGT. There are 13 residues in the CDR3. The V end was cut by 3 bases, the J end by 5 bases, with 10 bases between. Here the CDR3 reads CASSEDSRYGYTF. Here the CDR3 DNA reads TGTGCCAGCAGTGAGGACAGTCGTTATGGCTACACCTTC.

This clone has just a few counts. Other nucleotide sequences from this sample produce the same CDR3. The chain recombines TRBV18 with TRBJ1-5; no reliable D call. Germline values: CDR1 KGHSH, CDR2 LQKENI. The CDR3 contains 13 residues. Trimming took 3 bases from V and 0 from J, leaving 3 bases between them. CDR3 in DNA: TGTGCCAGCTCACCCGATAGCAATCAGCCCCAGCATTTT. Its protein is CASSPDSNQPQHF.

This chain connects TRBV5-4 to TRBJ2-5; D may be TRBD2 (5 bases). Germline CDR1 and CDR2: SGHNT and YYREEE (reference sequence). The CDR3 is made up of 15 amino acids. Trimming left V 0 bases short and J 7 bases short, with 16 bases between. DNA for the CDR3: TGTGCCAGCAGCTTGGATATCGGCGGGCCCAGGACCCAGTACTTC. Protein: CASSLDIGGPRTQYF.

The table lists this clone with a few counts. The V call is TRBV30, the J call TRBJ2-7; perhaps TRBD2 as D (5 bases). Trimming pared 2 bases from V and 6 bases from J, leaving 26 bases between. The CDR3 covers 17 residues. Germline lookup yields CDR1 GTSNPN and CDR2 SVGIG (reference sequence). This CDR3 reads CAWSKFVSGVPGSEQYF. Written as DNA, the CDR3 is TGTGCCTGGAGTAAATTTGTCAGCGGCGTCCCGGGTAGCGAGCAGTACTTC.

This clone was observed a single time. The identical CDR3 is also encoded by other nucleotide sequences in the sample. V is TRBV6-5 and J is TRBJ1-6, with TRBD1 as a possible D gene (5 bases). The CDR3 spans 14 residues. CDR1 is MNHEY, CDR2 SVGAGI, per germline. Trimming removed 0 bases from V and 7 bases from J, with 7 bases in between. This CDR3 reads CASSYSGLNSPLHF. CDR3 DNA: TGTGCCAGCAGTTACTCGGGGCTAAATTCACCCCTCCACTTT.

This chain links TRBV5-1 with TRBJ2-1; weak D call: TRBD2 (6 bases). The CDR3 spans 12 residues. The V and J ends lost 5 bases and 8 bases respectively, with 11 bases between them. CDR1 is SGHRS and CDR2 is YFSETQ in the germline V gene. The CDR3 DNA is TGCGCCAGCAGAGGCGGGGCGGATGAGCAGTTCTTC. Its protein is CASRGGADEQFF.

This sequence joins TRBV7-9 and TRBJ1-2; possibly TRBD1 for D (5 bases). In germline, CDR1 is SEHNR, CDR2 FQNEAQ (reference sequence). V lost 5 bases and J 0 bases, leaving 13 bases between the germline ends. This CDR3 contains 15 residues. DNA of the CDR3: TGTGCCAGCAGCCCTCCGACAGAACCTAACTATGGCTACACCTTC. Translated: CASSPPTEPNYGYTF.

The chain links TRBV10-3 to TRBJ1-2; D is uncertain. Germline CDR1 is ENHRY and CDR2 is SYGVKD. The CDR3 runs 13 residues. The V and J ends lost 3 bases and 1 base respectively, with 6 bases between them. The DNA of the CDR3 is TGTGCCATCAGTGACGCCAGTAACTATGGCTACACCTTC. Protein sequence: CAISDASNYGYTF.

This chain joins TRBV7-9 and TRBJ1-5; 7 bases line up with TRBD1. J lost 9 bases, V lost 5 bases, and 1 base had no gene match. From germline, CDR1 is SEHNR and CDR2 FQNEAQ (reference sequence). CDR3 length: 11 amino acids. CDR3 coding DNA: TGTGCCAGCAGCCAGGGGGGGCCCCAGCATTTT. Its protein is CASSQGGPQHF.

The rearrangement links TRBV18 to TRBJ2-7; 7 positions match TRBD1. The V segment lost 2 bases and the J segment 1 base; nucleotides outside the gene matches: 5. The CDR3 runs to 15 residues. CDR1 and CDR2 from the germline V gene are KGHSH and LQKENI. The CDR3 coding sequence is TGTGCCAGCTCACCAAAGGGGGCCTTGTCCTACGAGCAGTACTTC. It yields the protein CASSPKGALSYEQYF.

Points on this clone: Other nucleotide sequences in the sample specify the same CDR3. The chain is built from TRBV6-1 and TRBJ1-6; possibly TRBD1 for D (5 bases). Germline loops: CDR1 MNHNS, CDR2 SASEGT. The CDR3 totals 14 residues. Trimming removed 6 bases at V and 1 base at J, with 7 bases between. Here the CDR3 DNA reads TGTGCCAGCAGCCAGGGTTCCTATAATTCACCCCTCCACTTT. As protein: CASSQGSYNSPLHF.

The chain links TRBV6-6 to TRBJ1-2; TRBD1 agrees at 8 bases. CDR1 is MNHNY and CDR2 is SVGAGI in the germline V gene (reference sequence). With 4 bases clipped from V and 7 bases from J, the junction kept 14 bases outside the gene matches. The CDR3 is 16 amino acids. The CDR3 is CASSFHSGQGGIGYTF. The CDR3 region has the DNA TGTGCCAGCAGTTTCCACTCAGGACAGGGTGGAATTGGCTACACCTTC.

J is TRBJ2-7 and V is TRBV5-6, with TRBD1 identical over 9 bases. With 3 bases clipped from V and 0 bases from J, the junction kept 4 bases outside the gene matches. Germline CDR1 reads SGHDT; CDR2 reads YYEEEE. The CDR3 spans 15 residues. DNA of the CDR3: TGTGCCAGCAGCTCCCCGGGACAGGGCTCCTACGAGCAGTACTTC. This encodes CASSSPGQGSYEQYF.

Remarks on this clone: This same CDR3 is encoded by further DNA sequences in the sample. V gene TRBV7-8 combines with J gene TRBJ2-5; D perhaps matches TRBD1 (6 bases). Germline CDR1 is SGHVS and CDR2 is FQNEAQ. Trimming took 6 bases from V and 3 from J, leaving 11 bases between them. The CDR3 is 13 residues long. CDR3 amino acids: CASSLDRKETQYF. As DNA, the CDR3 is TGTGCCAGCAGTTTGGACAGAAAAGAGACCCAGTACTTC.

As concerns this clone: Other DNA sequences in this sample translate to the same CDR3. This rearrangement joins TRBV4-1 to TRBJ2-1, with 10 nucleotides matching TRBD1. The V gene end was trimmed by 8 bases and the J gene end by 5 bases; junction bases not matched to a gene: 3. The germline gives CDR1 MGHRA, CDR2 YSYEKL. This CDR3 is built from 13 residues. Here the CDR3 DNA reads TGCGCCAGCCGCGGGACAGGGGACAATGAGCAGTTCTTC. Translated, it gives CASRGTGDNEQFF.

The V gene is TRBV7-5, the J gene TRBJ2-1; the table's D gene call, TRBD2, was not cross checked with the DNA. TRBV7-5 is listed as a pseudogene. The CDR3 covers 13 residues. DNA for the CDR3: TGTGCCAGAAGCTTAGACCCGAGTAATGAGCAGTTCTTC. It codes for CARSLDPSNEQFF.

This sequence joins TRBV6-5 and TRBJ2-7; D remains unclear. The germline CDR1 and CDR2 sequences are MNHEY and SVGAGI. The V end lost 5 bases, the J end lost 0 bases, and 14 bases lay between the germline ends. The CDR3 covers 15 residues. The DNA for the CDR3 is TGTGCCAGCAGTACGGCAGGCCTCACCTCCTACGAGCAGTACTTC. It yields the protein CASSTAGLTSYEQYF.

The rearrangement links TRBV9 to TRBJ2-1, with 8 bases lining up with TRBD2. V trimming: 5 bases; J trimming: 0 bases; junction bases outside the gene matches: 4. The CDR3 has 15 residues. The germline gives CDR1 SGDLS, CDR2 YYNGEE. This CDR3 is CASRRGGSSYNEQFF. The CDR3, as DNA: TGTGCCAGCAGACGCGGGGGGAGCTCCTACAATGAGCAGTTCTTC.

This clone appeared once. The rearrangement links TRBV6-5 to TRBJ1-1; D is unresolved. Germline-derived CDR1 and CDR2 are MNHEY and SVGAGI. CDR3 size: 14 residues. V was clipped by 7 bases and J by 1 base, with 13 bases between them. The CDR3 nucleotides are TGTGCCAGCACCTTACCACAGTCGAACACTGAAGCTTTCTTT. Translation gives CASTLPQSNTEAFF.

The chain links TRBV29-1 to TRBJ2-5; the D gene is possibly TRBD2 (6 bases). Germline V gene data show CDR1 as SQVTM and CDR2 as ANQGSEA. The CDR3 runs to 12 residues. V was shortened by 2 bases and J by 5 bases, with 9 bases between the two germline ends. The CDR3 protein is CSVEPGRETQYF. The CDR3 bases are TGCAGCGTTGAACCGGGGAGGGAGACCCAGTACTTC.

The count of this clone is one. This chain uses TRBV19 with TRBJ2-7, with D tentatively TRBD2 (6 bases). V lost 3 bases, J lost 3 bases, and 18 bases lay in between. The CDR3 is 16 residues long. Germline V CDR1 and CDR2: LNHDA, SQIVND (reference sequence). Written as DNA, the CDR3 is TGTGCCAGTAGTATCTTGGGGGGATCCCCCCTCTACGAGCAGTACTTC. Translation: CASSILGGSPLYEQYF.